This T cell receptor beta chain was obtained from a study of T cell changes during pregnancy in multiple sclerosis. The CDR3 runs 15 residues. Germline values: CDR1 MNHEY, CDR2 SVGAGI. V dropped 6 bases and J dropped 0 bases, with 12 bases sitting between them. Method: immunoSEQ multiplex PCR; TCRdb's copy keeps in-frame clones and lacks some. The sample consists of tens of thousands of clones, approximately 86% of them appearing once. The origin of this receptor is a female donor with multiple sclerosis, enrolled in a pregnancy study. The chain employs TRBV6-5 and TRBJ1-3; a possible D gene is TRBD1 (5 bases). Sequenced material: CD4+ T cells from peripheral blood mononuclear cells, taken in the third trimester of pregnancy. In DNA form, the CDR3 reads TGTGCCAGCAGGTTGACAGTGAGCTCTGGAAACACCATATATTTT. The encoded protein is CASRLTVSSGNTIYF.